This TCR beta chain was recovered during a study of T cells expressing NK-cell markers (dated by TCRdb to 2019 to 2021). Regarding the study in general: Roughly 8 donors provided sorted CD3+CD56+NKG2C+, CD3+CD56+NKG2C- and CD3+CD56-NKG2C+ T-cell subsets, whose TCR beta-chain repertoires were profiled. Among the eight sequenced donors, only one was HCMV-seronegative, while the other seven were HCMV-seropositive. The eight sequenced donors were randomly selected healthy volunteers, three men and five women. Sequencing of the libraries produced 2 x 150 bp reads on Illumina HiSeq 2000/2500, MiSeq or NextSeq.

As concerns this clonotype: What antigen it recognizes has not been identified.

A commercial ELISA kit detecting HCMV-specific IgG in serum was used to determine HCMV serostatus. Peripheral blood mononuclear cells were isolated from blood by Ficoll density gradient centrifugation. Summary of the overall study and its limitations: In several donors, the dominant CD3+CD56+NKG2C+ clonotypes ranked among the top 10 CD8+ clonotypes, making up roughly 1.0-7.0% of CD8+ T cells. Those dominant clonotypes were again the most abundant among CD3+CD56-NKG2C+ cells in a few donors, at about 25-65%. Whether the expanded NKG2C-expressing T cell clones were specific for HCMV antigens remained unclear.

The listed sequencing device is Illumina HiSeq 2000. TCR beta cDNA libraries were prepared using 5'RACE template switching, which introduced a universal primer site and unique molecular identifiers. cDNA synthesis was primed from the TCR beta constant segment, followed by two successive PCR amplification steps. The published analysis was carried out like this. Reads were demultiplexed and grouped by UMI with MIGEC, and clonotypes were assembled and quantified with MiTCR. To exclude erroneous sequences, any TCR cDNA sequence not supported by at least two reads was discarded. The tcR package was used for downstream repertoire analysis, and clonotypes were matched between fractions using CDR3 nucleotide sequence together with V segment. VDJmatch was used to annotate antigen specificity against VDJdb, with one amino acid substitution allowed in CDR3. Following TCRdb reprocessing, every CDR3 protein sequence forms one entry, and DNA is not provided. It is TCRdb's table, rather than the study itself, that gives the V and J calls and clone size. The table for this sample records around 470,000 distinct CDR3 sequences. The ten largest make up about 1.5% of the sample.

There are 15 amino acids in the CDR3, from cysteine to phenylalanine inclusive. No DNA is given. Taken from the germline V gene (reference sequence), the CDR1 and CDR2 loops are LNHDA and SQIVND. The V gene is TRBV19 and the J gene is TRBJ1-2; the D gene TCRdb calls, TRBD1, cannot be checked with no DNA. The sequence derives from a woman in her forties or fifties in good health. Donor details come from another sample of the same person, matched by shared clones. Source material: blood T cells: a sorted CD56 or NKG2C T cell subset, CD4+ or CD8+ T cells, or bulk PBMC T cells (not recorded which). The CDR3 protein is CASNDRGTSGYGYTF.